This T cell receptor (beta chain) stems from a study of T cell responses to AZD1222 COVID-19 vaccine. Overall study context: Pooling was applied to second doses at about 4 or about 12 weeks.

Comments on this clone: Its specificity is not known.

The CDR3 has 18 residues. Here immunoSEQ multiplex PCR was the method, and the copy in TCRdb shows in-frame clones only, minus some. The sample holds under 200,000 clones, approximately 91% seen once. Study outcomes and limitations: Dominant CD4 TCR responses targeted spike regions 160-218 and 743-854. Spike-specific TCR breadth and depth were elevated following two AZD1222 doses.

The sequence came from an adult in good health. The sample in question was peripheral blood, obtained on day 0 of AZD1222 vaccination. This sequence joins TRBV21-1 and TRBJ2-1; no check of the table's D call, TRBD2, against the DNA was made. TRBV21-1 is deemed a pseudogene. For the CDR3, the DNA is TGTGCCAGCAGCAAAGGGGGGGTGGAGGACAACACAATCAATGAGCAGTTCTTC. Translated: CASSKGGVEDNTINEQFF.